This T cell receptor (beta chain) emerged from a study of yellow fever vaccine responses in identical twins (dated by TCRdb to 2016 to 2019). Context from the whole study: The study precisely tracked vaccine-responding T cell clones in identical twins.

The library was obtained by RT-PCR. The sequencer was an Illumina HiSeq 2500. The public reads were reprocessed in TCRdb via fastp at Q25 and MiXCR, keeping in-frame beta chains. CDR3 protein sequences are deduplicated, and each keeps its most common genes and DNA. This sample is represented by 300 or so distinct CDR3 sequences; around three fifths of them were singletons. 20% of the sample rests with the top ten. The junction carries 7 bases between V and J, which are trimmed by 2 bases and 5 bases respectively. From a lookup of the germline V gene (reference sequence), CDR1 and CDR2 are SEHNR and FQNEAQ. The cysteine opens and the phenylalanine closes a CDR3 of 13 amino acids. Solely the CDR3 DNA is kept, with 39 bases framed from the first base. About this clonotype: The antigen it recognizes is unknown. Base qualities are not recorded, but no much larger clone differs from it by a single base.

The full study reports these points: According to the authors, the vaccine-induced T cell response in identical twins seemed to be partly convergent and partly specific to each individual.

This chain joins TRBV7-9 to TRBJ1-5; no D segment can be confidently identified. The source was T cells from blood (PBMCs), unsorted or a sorted subset (not recorded which), collected before or after yellow fever vaccination (not recorded which). The source is a female donor who received the yellow fever vaccine. The DNA sequence is TGTGCCAGCAGCTTAAATACAGATCAGCCCCAGCATTTT. This sequence encodes CASSLNTDQPQHF.